These T cell receptor beta chains were read from a single sample in a study of cytomegalovirus exposure and HLA in healthy donors. Clones were sequenced by immunoSEQ multiplex PCR, and TCRdb holds only the in-frame ones, with some missing. The data hold around 210,000 clones, with around 83% observed a single time. The sample consisted of PBMCs. The receptors were sampled from a girl aged 2 to 9 in good health and CMV-seronegative. CDR3s include the opening cysteine and the closing phenylalanine or tryptophan. Each record gives: clone size, V gene, D gene, J gene, CDR3 DNA, CDR3 protein. A D gene is named only where the DNA matches it firmly. Some rows mark clone size as missing; the rest say once, few, many or name a class of expanded clone.

.	TRBV5-1	TRBD2	TRBJ2-7	TGCGCCAGCAGCTTGGGCGGCGGGGGGGGCCAAACCTACGAGCAGTACTTC	CASSLGGGGGQTYEQYF
.	TRBV7-8	TRBD1	TRBJ1-1	TGTGCCAGCAGCCCTCCGACAGGGGGTAGCACTGAAGCTTTCTTT	CASSPPTGGSTEAFF
.	TRBV15	TRBD2	TRBJ2-5	TGTGCCACCAGCAGCGAGCGGGGCCAAGAGACCCAGTACTTC	CATSSERGQETQYF
.	TRBV18	.	TRBJ2-3	TGTGCCAGCTCACCGGGCACTCATACGCAGTATTTT	CASSPGTHTQYF
.	TRBV15	TRBD1	TRBJ2-7	TGTGCCACCAGCCTGACAGGGCGGTCCTACGAGCAGTACTTC	CATSLTGRSYEQYF
.	TRBV4-1	TRBD2	TRBJ2-1	TGCGCCAGCAGCCAAGATCGAAGTAGGGCGGGGGTTGAGCAGTTCTTC	CASSQDRSRAGVEQFF
.	TRBV28	TRBD1	TRBJ2-5	TGTGCCAGCAGTTCCGGACAGGGTGAGACCCAGTACTTC	CASSSGQGETQYF
.	TRBV11-3	.	TRBJ2-5	TGTGCCAGCAGCTTAAGCGGGGAGACCCAGTACTTC	CASSLSGETQYF
.	TRBV19	.	TRBJ1-1	TGTGCCAGTCTCCCGGCTGAAGCTTTCTTT	CASLPAEAFF
.	TRBV27	.	TRBJ2-1	TGTGCCAGCAGACAAATACAGGGGCAGTTCTTC	CASRQIQGQFF
.	TRBV7-7	TRBD2	TRBJ2-1	TGTGCCAGCAGCGTTACAGAACCGGGACTAGCTGGCTACAATGAGCAGTTCTTC	CASSVTEPGLAGYNEQFF
.	TRBV27	TRBD2	TRBJ2-1	TGTGCCAGCAGTTCTAGCGGGGGGCCCAAGCAGTTCTTC	CASSSSGGPKQFF
.	TRBV27	TRBD1	TRBJ1-2	TGTGCCAGCAGTGGAGGGGGCGGAATCTACACCTTC	CASSGGGGIYTF
.	TRBV6-1	TRBD2	TRBJ2-1	TGTGCCAGCAGTGAACCTTCGCTAGCGGGAGGCCACAATGAGCAGTTCTTC	CASSEPSLAGGHNEQFF
.	TRBV15	TRBD1	TRBJ2-5	TGTGCCACCAGCAGAGATACAGGGGGCTTGGAGACCCAGTACTTC	CATSRDTGGLETQYF
.	TRBV6-5	TRBD2	TRBJ2-7	TGTGCCACAGGCCGGACGCGGGGGGGCGGCGAGCAGTACTTC	CATGRTRGGGEQYF
once	TRBV19	TRBD1	TRBJ1-5	TGTGCCAGTAATACAGGGGTTAGCAATCAGCCCCAGCATTTT	CASNTGVSNQPQHF
few	TRBV19	.	TRBJ2-1	TGTGCCAGTCAGGGTTGGGATGAGCAGTTCTTC	CASQGWDEQFF